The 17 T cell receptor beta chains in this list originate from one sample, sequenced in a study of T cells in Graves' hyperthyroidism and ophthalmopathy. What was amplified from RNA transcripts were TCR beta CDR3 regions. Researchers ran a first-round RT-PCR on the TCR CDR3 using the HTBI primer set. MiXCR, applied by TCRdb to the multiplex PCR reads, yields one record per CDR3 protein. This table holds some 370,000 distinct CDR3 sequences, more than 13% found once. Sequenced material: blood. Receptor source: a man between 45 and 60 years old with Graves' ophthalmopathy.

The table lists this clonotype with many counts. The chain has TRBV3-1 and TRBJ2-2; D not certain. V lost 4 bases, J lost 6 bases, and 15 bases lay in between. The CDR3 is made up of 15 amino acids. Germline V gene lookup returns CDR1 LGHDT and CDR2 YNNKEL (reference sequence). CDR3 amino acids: CASSRFQASAGELFF. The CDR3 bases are TGTGCCAGCAGCCGGTTTCAGGCCTCGGCCGGGGAGCTGTTTTTT.

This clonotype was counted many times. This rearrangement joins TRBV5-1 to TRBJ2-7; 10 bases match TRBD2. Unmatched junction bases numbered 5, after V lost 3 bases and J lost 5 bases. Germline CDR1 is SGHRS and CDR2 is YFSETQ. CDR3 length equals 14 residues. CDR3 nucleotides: TGCGCCAGCAGCTCGAGAGGACTAGCGGACGAGCAGTACTTC. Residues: CASSSRGLADEQYF.

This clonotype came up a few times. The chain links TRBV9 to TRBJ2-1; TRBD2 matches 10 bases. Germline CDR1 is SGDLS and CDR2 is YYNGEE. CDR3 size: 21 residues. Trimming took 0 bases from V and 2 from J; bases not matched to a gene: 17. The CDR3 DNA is TGTGCCAGCAGCGTAGGGGGGGGGGCTAGCGGGAGCGGTAGTCCCTACAATGAGCAGTTCTTC. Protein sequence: CASSVGGGASGSGSPYNEQFF.

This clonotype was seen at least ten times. CDR3 loop: CAWSVRSGRGQFF. The CDR3, as DNA: TGTGCCTGGAGTGTACGTAGCGGGAGGGGGCAGTTCTTC. The chain links TRBV30 to TRBJ2-1; the match to TRBD2 covers 11 bases. CDR1 and CDR2 (germline): GTSNPN, SVGIG (reference sequence). The ends lost 0 bases at V and 12 bases at J; junction bases unmatched: 4. This CDR3 has 13 amino acids.

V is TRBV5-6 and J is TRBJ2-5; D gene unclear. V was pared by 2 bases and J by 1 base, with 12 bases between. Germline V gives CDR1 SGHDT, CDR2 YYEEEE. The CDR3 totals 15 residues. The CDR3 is CASSFGQILQETQYF. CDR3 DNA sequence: TGTGCCAGCAGCTTTGGCCAAATCCTCCAAGAGACCCAGTACTTC. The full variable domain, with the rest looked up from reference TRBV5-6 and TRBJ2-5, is DAGVTQSPTHLIKTRGQQVTLRCSPKSGHDTVSWYQQALGQGPQFIFQYYEEEERQRGNFPDRFSGHQFPNYSSELNVNALLLGDSALYLCASSFGQILQETQYFGPGTRLLVL.

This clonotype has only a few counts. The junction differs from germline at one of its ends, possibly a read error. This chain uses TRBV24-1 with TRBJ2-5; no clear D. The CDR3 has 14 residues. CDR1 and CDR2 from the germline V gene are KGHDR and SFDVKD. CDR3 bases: TGTGCCACCAGTGATTGGGCAGCTCAAGAGATCCAGTACTTC. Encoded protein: CATSDWAAQEIQYF.

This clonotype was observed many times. CDR3 loop: CASSLPERGGSYEQYF. CDR3 sequence (DNA): TGTGCCAGCAGCCTCCCCGAGAGAGGGGGTTCCTACGAGCAGTACTTC. The chain links TRBV7-9 to TRBJ2-7; D is possibly TRBD1 (6 bases). Germline V gene data show CDR1 as SEHNR and CDR2 as FQNEAQ (reference sequence). The V gene lost 5 bases and the J gene lost 1 base, with 18 bases spanning the gap. CDR3 size: 16 residues.

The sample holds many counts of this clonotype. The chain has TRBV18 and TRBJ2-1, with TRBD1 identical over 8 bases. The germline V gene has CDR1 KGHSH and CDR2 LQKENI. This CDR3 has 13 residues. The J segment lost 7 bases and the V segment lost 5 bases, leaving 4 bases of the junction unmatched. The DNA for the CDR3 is TGTGCCAGCTCAACAGGGGGTAATAATGAGCAGTTCTTC. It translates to CASSTGGNNEQFF.

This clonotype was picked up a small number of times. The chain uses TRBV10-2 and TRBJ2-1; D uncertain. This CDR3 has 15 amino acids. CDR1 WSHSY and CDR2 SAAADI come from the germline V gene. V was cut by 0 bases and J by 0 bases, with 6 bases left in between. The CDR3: CASSESQTSYNEQFF. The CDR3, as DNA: TGCGCCAGCAGTGAGTCCCAGACCTCCTACAATGAGCAGTTCTTC.

The CDR3 DNA reads as TGTGCCAGCAGTCCCCCCGTCCCGGGACTAGCGGGTAGACATACAGATACGCAGTATTTT. This translates into CASSPPVPGLAGRHTDTQYF. V is TRBV27 and J is TRBJ2-3, with 12 bases aligning to TRBD2. The CDR3 totals 20 residues. The J segment lost 3 bases and the V segment lost 5 bases, leaving 18 bases of the junction unmatched. CDR1 MNHEY and CDR2 SMNVEV come from the germline V gene (reference sequence).

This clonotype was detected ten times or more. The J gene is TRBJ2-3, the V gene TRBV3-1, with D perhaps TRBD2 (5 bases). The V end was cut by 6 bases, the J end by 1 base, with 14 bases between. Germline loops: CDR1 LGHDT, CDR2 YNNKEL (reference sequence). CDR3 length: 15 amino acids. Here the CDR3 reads CASRLLVGGTDTQYF. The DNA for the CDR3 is TGTGCCAGCAGACTACTAGTCGGGGGCACAGATACGCAGTATTTT.

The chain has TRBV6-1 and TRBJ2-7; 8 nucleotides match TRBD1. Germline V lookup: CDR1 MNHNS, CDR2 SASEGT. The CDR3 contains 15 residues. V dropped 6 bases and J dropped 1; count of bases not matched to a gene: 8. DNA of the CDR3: TGTGCCAGCAGAATTGGACAGGGTCCGTCCTACGAGCAGTACTTC. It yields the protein CASRIGQGPSYEQYF.

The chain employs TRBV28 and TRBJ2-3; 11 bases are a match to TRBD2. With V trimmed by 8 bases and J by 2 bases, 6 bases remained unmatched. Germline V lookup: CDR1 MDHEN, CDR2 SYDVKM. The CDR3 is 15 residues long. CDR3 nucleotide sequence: TGTGCCAGCCGGGGGACTAGCGGTTCCACAGATACGCAGTATTTT. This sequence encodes CASRGTSGSTDTQYF.

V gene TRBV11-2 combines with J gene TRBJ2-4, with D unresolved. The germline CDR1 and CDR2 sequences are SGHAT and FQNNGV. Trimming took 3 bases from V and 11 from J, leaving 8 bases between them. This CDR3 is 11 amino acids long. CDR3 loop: CASSLVGVQYF. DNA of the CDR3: TGTGCCAGCAGCTTGGTGGGCGTTCAGTACTTC.

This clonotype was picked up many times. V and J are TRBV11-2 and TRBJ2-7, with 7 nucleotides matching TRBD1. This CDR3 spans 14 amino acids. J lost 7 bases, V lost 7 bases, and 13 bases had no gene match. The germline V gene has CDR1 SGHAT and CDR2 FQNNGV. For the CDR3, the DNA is TGTGCCAGCACCCCAGGGGGTCTTCTTCCTGAGCAGTACTTC. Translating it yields CASTPGGLLPEQYF. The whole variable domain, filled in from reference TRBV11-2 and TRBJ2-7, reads EAGVAQSPRYKIIEKRQSVAFWCNPISGHATLYWYQQILGQGPKLLIQFQNNGVVDDSQLPKDRFSAERLKGVDSTLKIQPAKLEDSAVYLCASTPGGLLPEQYFGPGTRLTVT.

The CDR3 DNA reads TGTGCCAGCAGCTCGCCGGGAGTAACAGATACGCAGTATTTT. It translates to CASSSPGVTDTQYF. The chain links TRBV7-9 to TRBJ2-3; D perhaps matches TRBD2 (6 bases). Germline-derived CDR1 and CDR2 are SEHNR and FQNEAQ (reference sequence). V lost 4 bases and J lost 3, with 11 bases in between. This CDR3 is built from 14 residues. Looking up the rest from reference TRBV7-9 and TRBJ2-3 gives the full variable domain: DTGVSQNPRHKITKRGQNVTFRCDPISEHNRLYWYRQTLGQGPEFLTYFQNEAQLEKSRLLSDRFSAERPKGSFSTLEIQRTEQGDSAMYLCASSSPGVTDTQYFGPGTRLTVL.

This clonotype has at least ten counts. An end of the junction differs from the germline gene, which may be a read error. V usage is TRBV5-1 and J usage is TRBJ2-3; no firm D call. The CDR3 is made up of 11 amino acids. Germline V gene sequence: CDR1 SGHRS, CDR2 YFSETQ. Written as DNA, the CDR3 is TGCGCCAGCACCTTGACAGATACGCAGTATTTT. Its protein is CASTLTDTQYF.